One and the same sample provided the 11 T cell receptor beta chains below, sequenced in a study of CD8+ T cells in alopecia areata. RNA was isolated and reverse transcribed to cDNA, the sequencing template. Only in-frame clones appear in the TCRdb table, and some are missing; sequencing was by immunoSEQ multiplex PCR. Counted here are 150,000 to 200,000 clones, around 71% occurring once; the ten biggest clones make up about an eighth. The sample in question was CD8+ T cells sorted from blood, obtained at week 0. Receptor source: a human donor with alopecia areata.

The chain carries TRBV5-1 and TRBJ1-2; no clear D. Per the germline V gene, CDR1 is SGHRS and CDR2 is YFSETQ. Trimming took off 3 bases at V and 6 bases at J, with 12 bases between the two ends. This CDR3 comprises 13 residues. The CDR3 loop is CASSSRAPNGYTF. The DNA for the CDR3 is TGCGCCAGCAGCTCCCGGGCCCCTAATGGCTACACCTTC.

This clone was seen a few times. The genes are TRBV5-6 and TRBJ2-3, with TRBD2 matching over 7 bases. V lost 2 bases and J lost 2; bases outside the gene matches: 5. CDR1 SGHDT and CDR2 YYEEEE come from the germline V gene. The CDR3 contains 15 residues. As DNA, the CDR3 is TGTGCCAGCAGCTTAAGGCGGGGGAACACAGATACGCAGTATTTT. This gives the protein CASSLRRGNTDTQYF.

This clone has just one count. This rearrangement joins TRBV5-1 to TRBJ2-1, with 10 bases that match TRBD2. V was clipped by 3 bases and J by 2 bases; unmatched bases: 5. The CDR3 length is 16 residues. From germline, CDR1 is SGHRS and CDR2 YFSETQ. CDR3 loop: CASSSPLAGAYNEQFF. The CDR3, as DNA: TGCGCCAGCAGCTCCCCCCTAGCGGGGGCCTACAATGAGCAGTTCTTC.

This clone occurred a few times. The chain recombines TRBV6-5 with TRBJ2-5; 11 bases map to TRBD2. CDR3 length: 13 amino acids. After removal of 11 bases from V and 5 bases from J, the junction contained 7 bases not matched to a gene. Germline assignment: CDR1 MNHEY and CDR2 SVGAGI. This CDR3 is CAVTSGGGETQYF. As DNA, the CDR3 is TGTGCCGTAACTAGCGGGGGCGGGGAGACCCAGTACTTC.

V is TRBV7-8 and J is TRBJ2-7, with D maybe TRBD1 (6 bases). Germline assignment: CDR1 SGHVS and CDR2 FQNEAQ. The length of the CDR3 is 15 residues. V was pared by 3 bases and J by 0 bases, with 12 bases between. In DNA form, the CDR3 reads TGTGCCAGCAGCTTTACGATACAGGGCTCCTACGAGCAGTACTTC. It codes for CASSFTIQGSYEQYF.

This clone came up a few times. The rearrangement links TRBV30 to TRBJ2-1; D unclear. The V and J ends lost 0 bases and 10 bases respectively, with 13 bases between them. The CDR3 spans 13 residues. CDR1 is GTSNPN and CDR2 is SVGIG in the germline V gene (reference sequence). Written as DNA, the CDR3 is TGTGCCTGGAGTGTATTCGAGGCAACCGAGCAGTTCTTC. As protein: CAWSVFEATEQFF.

The chain has TRBV4-1 and TRBJ1-5; 7 nucleotides agree with TRBD1. This CDR3 contains 14 residues. Germline V lookup: CDR1 MGHRA, CDR2 YSYEKL. J gave up 2 bases and V 4 bases, and 2 bases lay outside the gene matches. The CDR3 DNA is TGCGCCAGCAGCCGCGGGACAGGCAATCAGCCCCAGCATTTT. It specifies CASSRGTGNQPQHF.

V usage is TRBV7-9 and J usage is TRBJ2-7; 9 bases agree with TRBD1. CDR1 and CDR2 (germline): SEHNR, FQNEAQ (reference sequence). Losses at the gene ends were 4 bases for V and 3 bases for J; bases not matched to a gene: 4. This CDR3 comprises 14 residues. The DNA of the CDR3 is TGTGCCAGCAGCTCCAACAGGGGGCTCTACGAGCAGTACTTC. This encodes CASSSNRGLYEQYF.

The chain employs TRBV15 and TRBJ1-1, with D uncertain. The CDR3 has 13 amino acids. V was clipped by 5 bases and J by 1 base, with 8 bases between them. Germline-derived CDR1 and CDR2 are LNHNV and YYDKDF (reference sequence). The CDR3 loop is CATSPDGNTEAFF. CDR3 in DNA: TGTGCCACCAGCCCGGACGGGAACACTGAAGCTTTCTTT.

This clone was seen a handful of times. The V gene is TRBV27, the J gene TRBJ1-1, with a possible D match to TRBD1 (5 bases). V lost 6 bases to trimming and J lost 6 bases, with 17 bases between them. The germline V gene has CDR1 MNHEY and CDR2 SMNVEV (reference sequence). The CDR3 covers 14 residues. This chain's CDR3 is CASRGWRGAPEAFF. CDR3 nucleotide sequence: TGTGCCAGCAGGGGCTGGAGGGGCGCCCCTGAAGCTTTCTTT.

This chain links TRBV5-1 with TRBJ2-2, with D perhaps assigned TRBD1 or TRBD2 (6 bases each). V was shortened by 0 bases and J by 6 bases, with 18 bases between the two germline ends. Germline V gene sequence: CDR1 SGHRS, CDR2 YFSETQ. The CDR3 length is 17 residues. The CDR3 loop reads CASSLVRLEGVSGELFF. As DNA, the CDR3 is TGCGCCAGCAGCTTGGTGAGACTAGAGGGGGTATCCGGGGAGCTGTTTTTT.